These 10 T cell receptor beta chains were all obtained from the same sample, sequenced in a study of blood T cell repertoires in COVID-19. Measured with immunoSEQ multiplex PCR; TCRdb has only the in-frame clones, and not every one. The sample shows almost 35,000 clones, roughly 88% of them seen only once. The specimen was peripheral blood. Source of these receptors: a man aged 60 to 69 with active COVID-19.

The chain has TRBV6-5 and TRBJ1-3, with D unresolved. Trimming took off 0 bases at V and 2 bases at J, with 8 bases between the two ends. This CDR3 is 15 amino acids long. Germline lookup yields CDR1 MNHEY and CDR2 SVGAGI. CDR3 sequence reads: CASSYSENTGNTIYF. CDR3 sequence (DNA): TGTGCCAGCAGTTACTCCGAGAATACTGGAAACACCATATATTTT.

The rearrangement joins TRBV4-2 to TRBJ1-2, with 7 bases aligning to TRBD1. The trim removed 1 base at V and 4 bases at J, leaving 3 bases unmatched. The CDR3 is 14 residues long. Germline V gene data show CDR1 as LGHNA and CDR2 as YNFKEQ. The CDR3 loop reads CASSQAGQAYGYTF. CDR3 nucleotide sequence: TGTGCCAGCAGCCAAGCCGGACAGGCCTATGGCTACACCTTC.

This clone was seen once. The chain joins TRBV4-1 to TRBJ1-6; 8 bases map to TRBD1. Germline CDR1 and CDR2: MGHRA and YSYEKL. The trim removed 0 bases at V and 8 bases at J, leaving 3 bases unmatched. CDR3 size: 15 residues. The CDR3 reads CASSQDDRGDSPLHF. CDR3 DNA: TGCGCCAGCAGCCAAGATGACAGGGGTGATTCACCCCTCCACTTT.

This clone was found once. This chain joins TRBV7-8 and TRBJ2-1; 9 bases are shared with TRBD2. The CDR3 loop spans 18 amino acids. Germline V gives CDR1 SGHVS, CDR2 FQNEAQ. V was clipped by 4 bases and J by 1 base; unmatched bases: 11. CDR3 residues: CASSSLALAGGSYNEQFF. DNA for the CDR3: TGTGCCAGCAGCTCACTAGCTCTGGCGGGAGGGTCCTACAATGAGCAGTTCTTC.

This clone showed up just a few times. The rearrangement uses TRBV10-3 and TRBJ2-1; TRBD2 matches 16 bases. The V segment lost 6 bases and the J segment 5 bases; nucleotides outside the gene matches: 10. This CDR3 has 18 amino acids. Germline V gene sequence: CDR1 ENHRY, CDR2 SYGVKD. The CDR3 nucleotides read TGTGCCATCAGGGCCGGGACTAGCGGGAGGGCCCTCCACAATGAGCAGTTCTTC. It is translated as CAIRAGTSGRALHNEQFF.

The CDR3, as DNA: TGTGCCAGCAGTCCTGATGGGGCCTATGGCTACACCTTC. Translating gives CASSPDGAYGYTF. The chain links TRBV27 to TRBJ1-2, with TRBD1 as a possible D gene (5 bases). Germline V gene lookup returns CDR1 MNHEY and CDR2 SMNVEV (reference sequence). The CDR3 sequence is 13 residues long. V lost 5 bases to trimming and J lost 4 bases, with 11 bases between them.

V and J are TRBV27 and TRBJ2-7; D perhaps matches TRBD1 (6 bases). Trimming took off 3 bases at V and 1 base at J, with 13 bases between the two ends. The CDR3 loop spans 15 amino acids. Germline lookup yields CDR1 MNHEY and CDR2 SMNVEV (reference sequence). The CDR3 loop reads CASSLSRGSSYEQYF. The CDR3 DNA follows: TGTGCCAGCAGTTTGAGCAGGGGATCATCCTACGAGCAGTACTTC.

The V and J genes are TRBV20-1 and TRBJ2-2, with unresolved D. This CDR3 is built from 10 residues. Germline CDR1 and CDR2: DFQATT and SNEGSKA (reference sequence). V lost 6 bases, J lost 6 bases, and 5 bases lay in between. The CDR3 DNA reads as TGCAGTGCCCGGGCCGGGGAGCTGTTTTTT. This translates into CSARAGELFF.

V is TRBV7-9 and J is TRBJ2-1, with D perhaps matching TRBD2 (6 bases). V lost 9 bases and J lost 9, with 21 bases in between. The germline V gene encodes CDR1 SEHNR and CDR2 FQNEAQ (reference sequence). CDR3 length: 14 residues. The CDR3 bases are TGTGCCAGTAGATCCTCCGGGAGCGCGGTTGAGCAGTTCTTC. Protein: CASRSSGSAVEQFF.

This clone showed up just a few times. The CDR3 coding sequence is TGTGCCAGCAGCTTACTAGCGGGAGGGCACGAGCAGTACTTC. Its translation: CASSLLAGGHEQYF. V is TRBV7-9 and J is TRBJ2-7; 12 bases align to TRBD2. Trimming took 2 bases from V and 5 from J; bases not matched to a gene: 1. Germline V lookup: CDR1 SEHNR, CDR2 FQNEAQ (reference sequence). This CDR3 is built from 14 residues. The full variable domain, in which reference TRBV7-9 and TRBJ2-7 provide the parts outside the CDR3, is DTGVSQNPRHKITKRGQNVTFRCDPISEHNRLYWYRQTLGQGPEFLTYFQNEAQLEKSRLLSDRFSAERPKGSFSTLEIQRTEQGDSAMYLCASSLLAGGHEQYFGPGTRLTVT.